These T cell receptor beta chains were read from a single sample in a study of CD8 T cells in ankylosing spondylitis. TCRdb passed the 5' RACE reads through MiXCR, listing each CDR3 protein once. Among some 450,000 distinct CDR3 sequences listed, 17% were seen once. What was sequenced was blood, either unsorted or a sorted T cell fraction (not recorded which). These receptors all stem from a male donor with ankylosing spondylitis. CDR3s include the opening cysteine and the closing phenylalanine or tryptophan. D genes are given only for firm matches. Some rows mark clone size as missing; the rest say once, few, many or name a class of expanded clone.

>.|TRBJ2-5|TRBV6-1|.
CASREQGYQETQYF
TGTGCCAGCAGGGAGCAGGGATATCAAGAGACCCAGTACTTC
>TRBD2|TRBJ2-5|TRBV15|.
CATSRDLLLAAQETQYF
TGTGCCACCAGCAGAGACCTTTTGCTAGCGGCACAAGAGACCCAGTACTTC
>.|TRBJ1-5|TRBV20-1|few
CSASQNPGELRSNQPQHF
TGCAGTGCTAGCCAAAATCCCGGGGAGTTGAGAAGCAATCAGCCCCAGCATTTT
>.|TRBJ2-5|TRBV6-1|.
CASSVFSGQGGETQYF
TGTGCCAGCAGTGTATTTTCGGGGCAGGGCGGAGAGACCCAGTACTTC
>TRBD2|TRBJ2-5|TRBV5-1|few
CASSQTAGVPRETQYF
TGCGCCAGCAGCCAAACGGCGGGGGTGCCCAGGGAGACCCAGTACTTC
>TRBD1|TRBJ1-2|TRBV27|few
CASCGIRTGGFGYTF
TGTGCCAGCTGTGGCATACGGACAGGGGGCTTTGGCTACACCTTC
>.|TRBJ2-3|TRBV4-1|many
CASSGTLSTDTQYF
TGCGCCAGCAGCGGGACTCTCAGCACAGATACGCAGTATTTT
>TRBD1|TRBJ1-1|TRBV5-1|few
CASSTTGQVMNTEAFF
TGCGCCAGCAGCACAACGGGACAGGTCATGAACACTGAAGCTTTCTTT
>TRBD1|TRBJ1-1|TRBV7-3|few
CASSSQGQGMNTEAFF
TGTGCCAGCAGCTCACAGGGGCAGGGAATGAACACTGAAGCTTTCTTT
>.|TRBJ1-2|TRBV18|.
CASSPLLDSNGYTF
TGTGCCAGCTCACCACTCTTGGACAGTAATGGCTACACCTTC
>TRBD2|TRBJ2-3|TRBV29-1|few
CSVEDLIRTSGRTDTQYF
TGCAGCGTTGAAGATCTTATTCGGACTAGCGGGAGAACAGATACGCAGTATTTT
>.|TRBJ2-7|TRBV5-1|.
CASSLNSDLGEQYF
TGCGCCAGCAGCTTGAACTCGGACTTGGGCGAGCAGTACTTC
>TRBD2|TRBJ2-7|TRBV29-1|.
CSVDGQGGDEQYF
TGCAGCGTTGATGGGCAGGGAGGGGACGAGCAGTACTTC
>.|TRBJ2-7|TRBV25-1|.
CASGPRDNSYEQYF
TGTGCCAGCGGTCCACGGGACAACTCCTACGAGCAGTACTTC
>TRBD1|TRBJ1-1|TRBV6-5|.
CASSYGGTGSKAFF
TGTGCCAGCAGTTACGGGGGGACAGGAAGCAAAGCTTTCTTT
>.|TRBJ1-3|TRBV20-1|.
CSARSGRGYSGNTIYF
TGCAGTGCTAGATCGGGCCGGGGCTACTCTGGAAACACCATATATTTT
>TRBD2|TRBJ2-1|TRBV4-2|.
CASSPGLGTSGKTYNEQFF
TGTGCCAGCAGCCCGGGGTTGGGGACTAGCGGGAAGACTTACAATGAGCAGTTCTTC
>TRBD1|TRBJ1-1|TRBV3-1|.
CASSQGQGALTNTEAFF
TGTGCCAGCAGCCAGGGACAGGGGGCTTTAACCAACACTGAAGCTTTCTTT
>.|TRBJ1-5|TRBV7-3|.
CASSPGGGSPQPQHF
TGTGCCAGCAGCCCAGGAGGGGGTTCGCCTCAGCCCCAGCATTTT
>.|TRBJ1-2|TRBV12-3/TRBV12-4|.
CASRKGSHYGYTF
TGTGCCAGCAGGAAAGGATCTCACTATGGCTACACCTTC
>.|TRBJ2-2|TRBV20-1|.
CSALEDGELFF
TGCAGTGCTCTCGAGGACGGGGAGCTGTTTTTT
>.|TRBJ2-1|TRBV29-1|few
CSVEGVGNEQFF
TGCAGCGTTGAAGGGGTGGGCAATGAGCAGTTCTTC
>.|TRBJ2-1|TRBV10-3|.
CAISFGTASSYNEQFF
TGTGCCATCAGCTTTGGGACGGCGAGCTCCTACAATGAGCAGTTCTTC
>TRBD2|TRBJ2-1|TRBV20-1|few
CSARDGGGVAGVGEQFF
TGCAGTGCTAGAGATGGGGGGGGTGTAGCGGGAGTAGGTGAGCAGTTCTTC
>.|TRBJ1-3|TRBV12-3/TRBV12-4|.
CASSRQVVSSGNTIYF
TGTGCCAGCAGTCGACAGGTGGTTTCCTCTGGAAACACCATATATTTT
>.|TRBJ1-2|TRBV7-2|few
CASSRYTGGYGYTF
TGTGCCAGCAGCAGATACACCGGGGGCTATGGCTACACCTTC